The 4 T cell receptor beta chains below come from one sample, sequenced in a study of T cell responses to AZD1222 COVID-19 vaccine. The data were produced by immunoSEQ multiplex PCR, yet TCRdb's version contains in-frame clones alone and is incomplete. The table has about 89,000 clones, about 93% seen once. The material was peripheral blood, obtained on day 0 of MenACWY control vaccination. The origin of the receptors is an adult in good health.

The chain recombines TRBV28 with TRBJ1-2, with a possible D match to TRBD1 (6 bases). The germline V and J ends were trimmed by 8 bases and 2 bases, with 21 bases remaining between them. Germline CDR1 is MDHEN and CDR2 is SYDVKM. The CDR3 contains 16 residues. Here the CDR3 DNA reads TGTGCCAGCGGTCCGGGACACGGAAGCGACAACTATGGCTACACCTTC. Amino acids: CASGPGHGSDNYGYTF.

The chain carries TRBV7-9 and TRBJ1-5, with 10 bases identical to TRBD1. The CDR3 sequence is 15 residues long. CDR1 SEHNR and CDR2 FQNEAQ come from the germline V gene (reference sequence). J gave up 5 bases and V 4 bases, and 5 bases lay outside the gene matches. The CDR3 DNA follows: TGTGCCAGCAGCTCCCCGGGACAGGGGCATCAGCCCCAGCATTTT. This sequence encodes CASSSPGQGHQPQHF.

The CDR3 loop is CASRDRAEQFF. The CDR3 coding sequence is TGTGCCAGCAGGGACCGGGCCGAGCAGTTCTTC. The chain is built from TRBV12-3 or TRBV12-4 and TRBJ2-1; no reliable D call. The CDR3 spans 11 residues. V was pared by 6 bases and J by 10 bases, with 10 bases between.

The chain is built from TRBV28 and TRBJ2-6; D possibly uses TRBD1 or TRBD2 (5 bases each). Germline assignment: CDR1 MDHEN and CDR2 SYDVKM. This CDR3 has 18 amino acids. The V end was cut by 6 bases, the J end by 0 bases, with 18 bases between. The CDR3 loop reads CASSFLGTSASGANVLTF. The CDR3 DNA is TGTGCCAGCAGCTTCCTCGGGACGTCAGCCTCTGGGGCCAACGTCCTGACTTTC.